This T cell receptor (beta chain) came from a study of technical replicates of blood from a few donors. The assay was immunoSEQ multiplex PCR, and TCRdb's table has in-frame clones only and misses some. The table records 76,000 or so clones, roughly 90% of them present only once. This clone was picked up a small number of times. This CDR3 is 14 amino acids long. Trimming pared 8 bases from V and 3 bases from J, leaving 13 bases between. Germline CDR1 and CDR2: ENHRY and SYGVKD. The source material was T cells isolated from PBMCs. This clonotype was obtained from a human donor in good health. The chain recombines TRBV10-3 with TRBJ1-4; D remains unclear. The CDR3 loop reads CAIGGGQPNEKLFF. The CDR3 DNA reads as TGTGCCATCGGAGGTGGGCAGCCTAATGAAAAACTGTTTTTT.